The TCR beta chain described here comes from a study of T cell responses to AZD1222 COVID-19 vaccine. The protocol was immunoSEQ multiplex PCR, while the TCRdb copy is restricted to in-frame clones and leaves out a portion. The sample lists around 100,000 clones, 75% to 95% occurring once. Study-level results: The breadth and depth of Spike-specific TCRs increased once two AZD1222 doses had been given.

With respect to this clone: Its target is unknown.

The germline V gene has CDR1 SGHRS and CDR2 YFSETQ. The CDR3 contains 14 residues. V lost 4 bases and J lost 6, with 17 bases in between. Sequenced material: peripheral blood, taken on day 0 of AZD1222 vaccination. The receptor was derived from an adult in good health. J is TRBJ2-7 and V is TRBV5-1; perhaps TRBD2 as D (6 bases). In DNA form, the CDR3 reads TGCGCCAGCAGCCAGGAAGGAGGGTGGTCCGAGCAGTACTTC. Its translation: CASSQEGGWSEQYF.